One and the same sample provided the 31 T cell receptor beta chains below, sequenced in a study of beta chain features in type 1 diabetes. Findings and caveats of the study: People with Type 1 diabetes carried modestly yet significantly shorter TCRB CDR3s in all four CD4+ subsets.

The whole isolated RNA underwent reverse transcription, so sequencing captured expressed TCRB transcripts. Sequencing used immunoSEQ multiplex PCR; TCRdb keeps in-frame clones, though not all of them. The table records about 190,000 clones, 7.8% of them present only once. Their recognized antigens are unknown. Sequenced: central memory CD4+ T cells from blood. The source of these receptors is a woman in her thirties or forties with type 1 diabetes.

This clone was seen more than once but under ten times. The rearrangement joins TRBV6-6 to TRBJ1-6; 7 bases line up with TRBD1. Germline assignment: CDR1 MNHNY and CDR2 SVGAGI (reference sequence). The CDR3 sequence is 15 residues long. After removal of 0 bases from V and 7 bases from J, the junction contained 3 bases not matched to a gene. This CDR3 reads CASSYSQGENSPLHF. CDR3 DNA: TGTGCCAGCAGTTACTCGCAGGGGGAAAATTCACCCCTCCACTTT.

The sample holds a few counts of this clone. The chain is built from TRBV2 and TRBJ2-1; 8 bases match TRBD2. J gave up 0 bases and V 6 bases, and 4 bases lay outside the gene matches. CDR3 length equals 15 residues. Germline V CDR1 and CDR2: SNHLY, FYNNEI. CDR3 in DNA: TGTGCCAGCAGAGCGGGAGCCCTCTCCTACAATGAGCAGTTCTTC. It yields the protein CASRAGALSYNEQFF.

CDR3 loop: CASSPPNEAKNIQYF. The CDR3 nucleotides read TGTGCCAGCTCACCCCCCAACGAGGCCAAAAACATTCAGTACTTC. This rearrangement joins TRBV18 to TRBJ2-4; D ambiguous. CDR3 length: 15 residues. Between the trimmed V and J ends, which lost 3 bases and 1 base, there was a span of 10 bases. Germline V gene lookup returns CDR1 KGHSH and CDR2 LQKENI.

The chain is built from TRBV5-1 and TRBJ2-2, with a weak D call TRBD1 (6 bases). The V gene lost 7 bases and the J gene lost 1 base, with 11 bases spanning the gap. The CDR3 is 14 residues long. CDR1 and CDR2 from the germline V gene are SGHRS and YFSETQ. DNA of the CDR3: TGCGCCAGCTACCCACAGGGGAACACCGGGGAGCTGTTTTTT. As protein: CASYPQGNTGELFF.

The V and J genes are TRBV5-4 and TRBJ2-3, with 8 nucleotides matching TRBD2. The CDR3 loop spans 15 amino acids. The junction had 11 bases not matched to a gene; V was cut back by 4 bases and J by 7 bases. Germline-derived CDR1 and CDR2 are SGHNT and YYREEE (reference sequence). CDR3 loop: CASSRQGAGENTQYF. The CDR3 DNA reads as TGTGCCAGCAGCCGTCAGGGAGCGGGAGAAAATACGCAGTATTTT.

The table lists this clone with a few counts. This chain joins TRBV19 and TRBJ1-5; D is possibly TRBD1 (6 bases). The CDR3 is 13 residues long. Germline V gene lookup returns CDR1 LNHDA and CDR2 SQIVND (reference sequence). The ends were cut back, 7 bases at V and 4 bases at J, with 11 bases in the middle. The CDR3 loop reads CASTNRVNQPQHF. The CDR3, as DNA: TGTGCCAGTACAAACAGGGTGAATCAGCCCCAGCATTTT.

V usage is TRBV2 and J usage is TRBJ1-1; no clear D. This CDR3 is 15 amino acids long. Germline V lookup: CDR1 SNHLY, CDR2 FYNNEI. V was trimmed by 1 base and J by 6 bases, leaving 15 bases between them. CDR3 nucleotide sequence: TGTGCCAGCAGTGAAGGGGCTCGGCGTAGCGCTGAAGCTTTCTTT. It specifies CASSEGARRSAEAFF.

The J gene is TRBJ2-5, the V gene TRBV5-4, with D possibly matching TRBD1 (6 bases). Germline assignment: CDR1 SGHNT and CDR2 YYREEE (reference sequence). CDR3 length equals 15 residues. The V end lost 0 bases, the J end lost 4 bases, and 13 bases lay between the germline ends. The chain's CDR3 is CASSLAGQGRETQYF. In DNA form, the CDR3 reads TGTGCCAGCAGCTTGGCCGGTCAGGGGCGAGAGACCCAGTACTTC.

V gene TRBV19 combines with J gene TRBJ2-7; the match to TRBD1 covers 11 bases. V was pared by 5 bases and J by 0 bases, with 3 bases of the junction left unmatched. This CDR3 is 15 amino acids long. Germline CDR1 and CDR2: LNHDA and SQIVND (reference sequence). DNA for the CDR3: TGTGCCAGTAGTCTTGGACAGGGGGCCTCCTACGAGCAGTACTTC. Translating gives CASSLGQGASYEQYF.

V usage is TRBV28 and J usage is TRBJ1-4, with D uncertain. CDR1 is MDHEN and CDR2 is SYDVKM in the germline V gene. V was shortened by 4 bases and J by 8 bases, with 17 bases between the two germline ends. The CDR3 is made up of 15 amino acids. The CDR3 region is CASSSSRTLNEKLFF. CDR3 bases: TGTGCCAGCAGTTCCAGCCGGACTTTGAACGAAAAACTGTTTTTT.

V gene TRBV2 combines with J gene TRBJ2-1; 11 nucleotides match TRBD2. The germline gives CDR1 SNHLY, CDR2 FYNNEI. V shed 1 base, J shed 8 bases, and the junction held 4 bases outside the gene matches. This CDR3 has 15 amino acids. This CDR3 is CASSEVLAGAYEQFF. The CDR3 DNA follows: TGTGCCAGCAGTGAAGTACTAGCGGGAGCTTATGAGCAGTTCTTC.

This chain uses TRBV7-2 with TRBJ1-2; D is undetermined. The CDR3 extends over 14 amino acids. The germline V and J ends were trimmed by 3 bases and 3 bases, with 11 bases remaining between them. The V gene's germline CDR1 is SGHTA and CDR2 FQGNSA. In DNA, the CDR3 is TGTGCCAGCAGCTTCGGTCCGTTAGACTATGGCTACACCTTC. Its translation: CASSFGPLDYGYTF.

The rearrangement joins TRBV5-6 to TRBJ2-7; TRBD1 matches at 8 bases. In germline, CDR1 is SGHDT, CDR2 YYEEEE. V lost 1 base, J lost 2 bases, and 2 bases stayed unmatched. This CDR3 spans 14 amino acids. CDR3 region: CASSLQGATYEQYF. DNA of the CDR3: TGTGCCAGCAGCTTGCAGGGGGCGACCTACGAGCAGTACTTC.

Ten or more counts support this clone. The chain is built from TRBV7-8 and TRBJ2-1; TRBD2 matches at 15 bases. The CDR3 contains 16 residues. J gave up 9 bases and V 6 bases, and 9 bases lay outside the gene matches. From germline, CDR1 is SGHVS and CDR2 FQNEAQ. The CDR3 DNA reads as TGTGCCAGCAGTCCGAGGACTAGCGGGGGGGCCGGTGAGCAGTTCTTC. Amino acid sequence: CASSPRTSGGAGEQFF.

This clone was detected many times. The chain carries TRBV19 and TRBJ1-4, with D maybe TRBD1 (5 bases). CDR3 length: 13 amino acids. Between the trimmed V and J ends, which lost 4 bases and 8 bases, there was a span of 11 bases. Germline values: CDR1 LNHDA, CDR2 SQIVND (reference sequence). CDR3 in DNA: TGTGCCAGTAGTACCGGACAAGAGGAAAAACTGTTTTTT. As protein: CASSTGQEEKLFF.

This chain links TRBV5-1 with TRBJ1-1; D is uncertain. With 6 bases removed from V and 0 bases from J, the gap between germline ends came to 18 bases. CDR1 SGHRS and CDR2 YFSETQ come from the germline V gene. The CDR3 covers 16 residues. The CDR3 spells CASNSDRGLLNTEAFF. CDR3 nucleotide sequence: TGCGCCAGCAATTCAGACCGAGGCTTGTTGAACACTGAAGCTTTCTTT.

Only a few counts were recorded for this clone. The V and J genes are TRBV7-9 and TRBJ1-5, with D unresolved. The CDR3 runs to 12 residues. The germline V gene has CDR1 SEHNR and CDR2 FQNEAQ (reference sequence). The ends were cut back, 3 bases at V and 5 bases at J, with 5 bases in the middle. The CDR3 region has the DNA TGTGCCAGCAGCTTCGGGGATCAGCCCCAGCATTTT. Protein sequence: CASSFGDQPQHF.

This clone was found a few times. Here the CDR3 reads CAWSVQIEAFF. DNA for the CDR3: TGTGCCTGGAGTGTCCAGATTGAAGCTTTCTTT. This chain joins TRBV30 and TRBJ1-1; D not resolved. Deletions cut 0 bases from V and 7 bases from J, with 6 bases between. Per germline, CDR1 GTSNPN and CDR2 SVGIG (reference sequence). This CDR3 is 11 amino acids long.

In this sample, this clone turned up a few times. V gene TRBV5-4 combines with J gene TRBJ1-4; perhaps TRBD1 as D (6 bases). V lost 3 bases and J lost 8, with 17 bases in between. Germline V gives CDR1 SGHNT, CDR2 YYREEE (reference sequence). The CDR3 sequence is 15 residues long. This CDR3 is CASSSVQGKGEKLFF. The CDR3 DNA reads TGTGCCAGCAGCTCGGTCCAGGGGAAGGGGGAAAAACTGTTTTTT.

This chain connects TRBV7-9 to TRBJ1-4; 7 bases line up with TRBD1. Losses at the gene ends were 5 bases for V and 3 bases for J; bases not matched to a gene: 6. CDR1 and CDR2 (germline): SEHNR, FQNEAQ (reference sequence). This CDR3 spans 15 amino acids. The CDR3 nucleotides are TGTGCCAGCAGCCGGGACAGTAAGTCTAATGAAAAACTGTTTTTT. Translation: CASSRDSKSNEKLFF. The full variable domain, with the rest looked up from reference TRBV7-9 and TRBJ1-4, is DTGVSQNPRHKITKRGQNVTFRCDPISEHNRLYWYRQTLGQGPEFLTYFQNEAQLEKSRLLSDRFSAERPKGSFSTLEIQRTEQGDSAMYLCASSRDSKSNEKLFFGSGTQLSVL.

In this sample, this clone turned up a few times. This chain connects TRBV28 to TRBJ2-7, with 8 bases matching TRBD1. V shed 4 bases and J 1 base; nucleotides not matched to a gene: 3. The CDR3 contains 14 residues. Germline V gene data show CDR1 as MDHEN and CDR2 as SYDVKM. The CDR3 region is CASSWTGISYEQYF. CDR3 DNA sequence: TGTGCCAGCAGTTGGACAGGGATTTCCTACGAGCAGTACTTC.

V is TRBV5-1 and J is TRBJ2-5; D perhaps matches TRBD1 (5 bases). CDR1 and CDR2 from the germline V gene are SGHRS and YFSETQ. V dropped 0 bases and J dropped 5 bases, with 17 bases sitting between them. CDR3 length: 16 amino acids. In DNA, the CDR3 is TGCGCCAGCAGCTTGGGGGGCCCCGGATTTGGGGAGACCCAGTACTTC. It codes for CASSLGGPGFGETQYF.

This clone occurred a few times. The gene calls are TRBV4-3 and TRBJ2-3; D gene uncertain. This CDR3 is built from 14 residues. Germline V gene sequence: CDR1 LGHNA, CDR2 YSLEER. The germline V and J ends were trimmed by 1 base and 6 bases, with 11 bases remaining between them. The CDR3 DNA sequence: TGCGCCAGCAGCCAAGTCACCGCAGGCGATACGCAGTATTTT. Translation gives CASSQVTAGDTQYF.

There are a few counts of this clone. The chain uses TRBV27 and TRBJ2-1; 9 nucleotides line up with TRBD2. V shed 7 bases and J 7 bases; nucleotides not matched to a gene: 8. Germline V gene lookup returns CDR1 MNHEY and CDR2 SMNVEV (reference sequence). The CDR3 spans 14 residues. CDR3 in DNA: TGTGCCAGCAAAGCCAGCGGGGGGAAGAATGAGCAGTTCTTC. This codes for CASKASGGKNEQFF.

The rearrangement uses TRBV7-3 and TRBJ2-7; TRBD1 might be the D (5 bases). Trimming removed 2 bases at V and 8 bases at J, with 13 bases between. Per the germline V gene, CDR1 is SGHTA and CDR2 is FQGTGA. This CDR3 is built from 13 residues. CDR3 residues: CASSLHSDSQQYF. The CDR3 region has the DNA TGTGCCAGCAGCTTACACTCTGACAGCCAGCAGTACTTC.

The CDR3 DNA reads TGTGCCAGCAGCCCGACTAGCGGGAGGGGTGATACGCAGTATTTT. It codes for CASSPTSGRGDTQYF. The chain recombines TRBV5-4 with TRBJ2-3; 14 bases match TRBD2. CDR1 is SGHNT, CDR2 YYREEE, per germline (reference sequence). V lost 4 bases and J lost 6; bases outside the gene matches: 4. This CDR3 region has 15 residues.

This clone was counted many times. The chain carries TRBV7-9 and TRBJ2-7; maybe TRBD1 (5 bases). Looked up from germline, CDR1 is SEHNR and CDR2 is FQNEAQ (reference sequence). V was trimmed by 6 bases and J by 6 bases, leaving 21 bases between them. The CDR3 is 15 residues long. The CDR3 sequence is CASSPPGFPRSEQYF. DNA for the CDR3: TGTGCCAGCAGTCCTCCAGGGTTCCCACGTTCCGAGCAGTACTTC.

The sample holds many counts of this clone. The chain has TRBV7-9 and TRBJ2-7, with 7 nucleotides matching TRBD1. The CDR3 is made up of 14 amino acids. V lost 4 bases and J lost 0; bases outside the gene matches: 3. Germline CDR1 is SEHNR and CDR2 is FQNEAQ (reference sequence). CDR3 residues: CASSSTGPSYEQYF. CDR3 DNA sequence: TGTGCCAGCAGCTCGACAGGGCCCTCCTACGAGCAGTACTTC.

This clone has just a few counts. The chain employs TRBV7-9 and TRBJ2-1; 11 nucleotides line up with TRBD1. CDR3 length: 15 amino acids. V was clipped by 5 bases and J by 8 bases; unmatched bases: 8. CDR1 SEHNR and CDR2 FQNEAQ come from the germline V gene (reference sequence). This CDR3 is CASSIWTGGGDEQFF. The DNA for the CDR3 is TGTGCCAGCAGCATTTGGACAGGGGGCGGGGATGAGCAGTTCTTC.

This clone has more than one count but fewer than ten. The same CDR3 also results from other DNA sequences found in this sample. This chain links TRBV15 with TRBJ1-2; tentatively, D is TRBD1 (6 bases). V was clipped by 2 bases and J by 8 bases, with 12 bases between them. The CDR3 is 13 residues long. The germline gives CDR1 LNHNV, CDR2 YYDKDF (reference sequence). The CDR3 sequence is CATSRTTGSGYTF. CDR3 DNA: TGTGCCACCAGCAGAACAACAGGGTCCGGCTACACCTTC.

This clone came up a few times. This chain links TRBV28 with TRBJ1-6; a weak D match, TRBD1 (6 bases). Between the trimmed V and J ends, which lost 3 bases and 10 bases, there was a span of 7 bases. The CDR3 contains 12 residues. Looked up from germline, CDR1 is MDHEN and CDR2 is SYDVKM. CDR3 sequence: CASSLDRSPLHF. The DNA of the CDR3 is TGTGCCAGCAGTTTGGACAGATCACCCCTCCACTTT.